The clone carrying this T cell receptor beta chain has only a few counts. This CDR3 spans 16 amino acids. V shed 4 bases and J 6 bases; nucleotides not matched to a gene: 12. CDR1 and CDR2 (germline): SGHRS, YFSETQ. Using immunoSEQ multiplex PCR, the repertoire was profiled, and TCRdb retains in-frame clones only, with some absent. The sample comprises 130,000 to 150,000 clones, approximately 88% of which are singletons, and approximately 1.2% rests with the top ten. The data were taken from a study of blood T cell repertoires in COVID-19. The chain combines TRBV5-1 with TRBJ1-4; TRBD1 aligns across 7 bases. This receptor was taken from a woman in her 30s with acute COVID-19. Sequencing was carried out using PBMCs or T cells enriched from blood (not recorded which). CDR3 amino acids: CASSTGDEGADEKLFF. The CDR3 DNA reads TGCGCCAGCAGCACAGGAGATGAGGGGGCAGATGAAAAACTGTTTTTT.